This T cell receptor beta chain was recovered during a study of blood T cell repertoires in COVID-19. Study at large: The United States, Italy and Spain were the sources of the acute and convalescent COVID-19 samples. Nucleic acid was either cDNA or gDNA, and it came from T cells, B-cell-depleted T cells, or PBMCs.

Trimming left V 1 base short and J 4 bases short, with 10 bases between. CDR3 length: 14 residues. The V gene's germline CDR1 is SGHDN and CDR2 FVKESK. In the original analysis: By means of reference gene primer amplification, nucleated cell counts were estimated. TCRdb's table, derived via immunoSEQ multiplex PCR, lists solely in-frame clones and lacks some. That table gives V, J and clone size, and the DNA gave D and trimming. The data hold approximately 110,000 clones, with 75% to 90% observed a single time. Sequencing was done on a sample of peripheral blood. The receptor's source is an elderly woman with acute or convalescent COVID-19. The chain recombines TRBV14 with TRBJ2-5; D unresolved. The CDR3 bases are TGTGCCAGCAGCCAAGTGTTGGGCCGAGAGACCCAGTACTTC. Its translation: CASSQVLGRETQYF.